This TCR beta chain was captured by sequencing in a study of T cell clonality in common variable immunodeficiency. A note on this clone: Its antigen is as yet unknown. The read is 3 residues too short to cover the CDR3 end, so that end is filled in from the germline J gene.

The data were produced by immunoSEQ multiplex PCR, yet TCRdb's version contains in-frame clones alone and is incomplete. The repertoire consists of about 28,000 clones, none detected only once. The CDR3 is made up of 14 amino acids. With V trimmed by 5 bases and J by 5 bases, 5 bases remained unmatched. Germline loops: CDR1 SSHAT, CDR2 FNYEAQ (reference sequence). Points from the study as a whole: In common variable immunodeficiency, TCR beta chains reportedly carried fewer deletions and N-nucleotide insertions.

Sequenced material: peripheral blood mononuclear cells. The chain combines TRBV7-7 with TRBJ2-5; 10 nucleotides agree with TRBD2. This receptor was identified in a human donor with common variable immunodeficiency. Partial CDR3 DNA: TGTGCCAGCAGCCGAGCGGGGGGGCTTGAGACC. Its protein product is CASSRAGGLET. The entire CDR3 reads CASSRAGGLETQYF. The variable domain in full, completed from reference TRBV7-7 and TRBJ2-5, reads GAGVSQSPRYKVTKRGQDVTLRCDPISSHATLYWYQQALGQGPEFLTYFNYEAQPDKSGLPSDRFSAERPEGSISTLTIQRTEQRDSAMYRCASSRAGGLETQYFGPGTRLLVL.